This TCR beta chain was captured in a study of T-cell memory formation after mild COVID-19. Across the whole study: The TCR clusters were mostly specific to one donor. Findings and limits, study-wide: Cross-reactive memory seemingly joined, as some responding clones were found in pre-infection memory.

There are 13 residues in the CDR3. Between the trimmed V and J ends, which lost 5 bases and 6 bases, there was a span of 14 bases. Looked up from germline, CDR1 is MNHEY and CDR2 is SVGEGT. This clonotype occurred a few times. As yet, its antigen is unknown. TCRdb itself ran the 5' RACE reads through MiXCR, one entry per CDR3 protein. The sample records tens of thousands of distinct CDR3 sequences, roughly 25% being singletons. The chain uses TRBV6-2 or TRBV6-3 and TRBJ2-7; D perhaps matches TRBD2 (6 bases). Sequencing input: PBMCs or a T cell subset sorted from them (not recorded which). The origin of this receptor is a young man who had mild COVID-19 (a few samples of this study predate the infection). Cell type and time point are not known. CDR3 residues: CASSPGLGGEQYF. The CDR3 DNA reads TGTGCCAGCAGTCCGGGACTGGGGGGCGAGCAGTACTTC.